These 22 T cell receptor beta chains originate from one sample sequenced in a study of metastatic and nonmetastatic thyroid tumors. TCRdb reprocessed the PCR reads using MiXCR. The sample consists of approximately 32,000 clones, 20% to 25% of them appearing once. Each patient went into thyroid surgery without having received any treatment. The sequencing sample was made of tumor tissue. All receptors derive from a male donor with papillary thyroid cancer or a benign thyroid nodule (not recorded which). Some clones in this sample may be carry-over from other donors' samples.

The rearrangement uses TRBV11-2 and TRBJ2-1; TRBD1 might be the D (6 bases). This CDR3 has 16 residues. Trimming left V 1 base short and J 7 bases short, with 17 bases between. CDR1 is SGHAT and CDR2 is FQNNGV in the germline V gene. CDR3 residues: CASSLGWGPQRNEQFF. DNA for the CDR3: TGTGCCAGCAGCTTAGGGTGGGGGCCCCAAAGGAATGAGCAGTTCTTC.

The V gene is TRBV6-1, the J gene TRBJ2-7; TRBD2 aligns across 11 bases. Germline trimming cut 2 bases from V and 0 bases from J; bases unmatched to any gene: 9. Germline V gene lookup returns CDR1 MNHNS and CDR2 SASEGT. This CDR3 spans 18 amino acids. The CDR3 region has the DNA TGTGCCAGCAGTGAATCCACGACTAGCGGGATGCTCTCCTACGAGCAGTACTTC. Translation: CASSESTTSGMLSYEQYF.

This chain uses TRBV12-3 or TRBV12-4 with TRBJ1-2; no clear D gene. This CDR3 comprises 14 residues. Between the trimmed V and J ends, which lost 8 bases and 2 bases, there was a span of 15 bases. CDR3 sequence reads: CASYLDRENYGYTF. The CDR3 nucleotides read TGTGCCAGCTACCTCGACCGGGAAAACTATGGCTACACCTTC.

On this clone: A read error is possible here, since a much larger clone lies one base away. This same CDR3 is encoded by further DNA sequences in the sample. This rearrangement joins TRBV19 to TRBJ2-2; D is ambiguous. Germline CDR1 reads LNHDA; CDR2 reads SQIVND (reference sequence). The CDR3 consists of 14 residues. CDR3 DNA: TGTGCCAGTAGCGGACCAGCTCACACCGGTGAGCTGTTTTTT. It specifies CASSGPAHTGELFF.

This clone was detected many times. For the CDR3, the DNA is TGTGCCAGCAGCTTGGGACGACTAGTTACAGATACGCAGTATTTT. Its translation: CASSLGRLVTDTQYF. The chain employs TRBV5-8 and TRBJ2-3, with a weak D call TRBD2 (6 bases). Germline V gene lookup returns CDR1 SGHTS and CDR2 YDEGEE. The CDR3 has 15 amino acids. V was cut by 0 bases and J by 3 bases, with 11 bases left in between.

This chain connects TRBV6-1 to TRBJ2-1; D might be TRBD1 (6 bases). The CDR3 is made up of 14 amino acids. Trimming pared 8 bases from V and 9 bases from J, leaving 20 bases between. Per germline, CDR1 MNHNS and CDR2 SASEGT. The CDR3 region has the DNA TGTGCCAGCTGCCCGGTATGTGAAGGGGGTGAGCAGTTCTTC. Protein: CASCPVCEGGEQFF.

There are many counts of this clone. The junction does not match germline at one end; this may be a read error. The chain joins TRBV12-3 or TRBV12-4 to TRBJ1-6; the match to TRBD1 covers 9 bases. CDR3 length: 14 residues. The CDR3 loop reads CASTIQGAGSPLHF. DNA of the CDR3: TGCGCCAGCACCATACAGGGGGCTGGTTCACCCCTCCACTTT.

Sample share makes this clone medium-sized (0.01 to 0.1%). The chain links TRBV28 to TRBJ2-7; perhaps TRBD1 as D (5 bases). Trimming took 7 bases from V and 2 from J, leaving 9 bases between them. The CDR3 contains 12 residues. Germline CDR1 reads MDHEN; CDR2 reads SYDVKM. The CDR3 DNA follows: TGTGCCAGCATCGCCAGGGCCTACGAGCAGTACTTC. Encoded protein: CASIARAYEQYF.

The rearrangement joins TRBV10-2 to TRBJ2-1; 9 nucleotides agree with TRBD2. CDR3 length: 16 residues. The germline gives CDR1 WSHSY, CDR2 SAAADI. Unmatched junction bases numbered 11, after V lost 9 bases and J lost 2 bases. The CDR3 DNA is TGCGCCAGTAGTCTGGTAGCGGGAGTGCCCTACAATGAGCAGTTCTTC. It codes for CASSLVAGVPYNEQFF.

A remark on this clone: This CDR3 is missing its conserved last phenylalanine or tryptophan, likely due to a read error. The chain uses TRBV4-1 and TRBJ2-3, with 7 positions matching TRBD1. Trimming cost V 2 bases and J 1 base; bases outside gene matches: 9. The CDR3 totals 17 residues. Germline-derived CDR1 and CDR2 are MGHRA and YSYEKL. CDR3 sequence (DNA): TGCGCCAGCAGCCAACTTACCGGAACAGGGGGCACAGATACGCAGTATCTT. This encodes CASSQLTGTGGTDTQYL.

V is TRBV10-2 and J is TRBJ2-1; TRBD2 aligns across 14 bases. There are 15 residues in the CDR3. In germline, CDR1 is WSHSY, CDR2 SAAADI. The J segment lost 7 bases and the V segment lost 4 bases, leaving 3 bases of the junction unmatched. CDR3 DNA: TGCGCCAGCAGTGGTGGACTAGCGGGGGGAAATGAGCAGTTCTTC. It codes for CASSGGLAGGNEQFF.

This clone was seen at least ten times. The gene calls are TRBV19 and TRBJ2-5; 8 bases fit TRBD1. The J segment lost 3 bases and the V segment lost 7 bases, leaving 10 bases of the junction unmatched. The CDR3 sequence is 15 residues long. In germline, CDR1 is LNHDA, CDR2 SQIVND (reference sequence). The CDR3 nucleotides are TGTGCCAGTACCAAGACAGGGGTTCCAAAAGAGACCCAGTACTTC. Translation gives CASTKTGVPKETQYF.

This clone was detected a few times. The chain is built from TRBV6-1 and TRBJ1-2; D is ambiguous. Trimming removed 6 bases from V and 2 bases from J, with 10 bases in between. The germline gives CDR1 MNHNS, CDR2 SASEGT. The CDR3 is made up of 13 amino acids. CDR3 nucleotide sequence: TGTGCCAGCAGCCCCGGACCCAACTATGGCTACACCTTC. Translating it yields CASSPGPNYGYTF.

The chain carries TRBV20-1 and TRBJ2-5; 7 positions match TRBD2. V shed 7 bases and J 9 bases; nucleotides not matched to a gene: 17. Germline V gene data show CDR1 as DFQATT and CDR2 as SNEGSKA (reference sequence). The CDR3 contains 14 residues. The CDR3 DNA follows: TGCAGTGAACGAGCTGGGGGTGTGGGGGGGGCCCAGTACTTC. Translated, it gives CSERAGGVGGAQYF.

By frequency in the sample, this clone is medium-sized. This rearrangement joins TRBV28 to TRBJ2-7, with 7 bases aligning to TRBD1. J lost 1 base, V lost 6 bases, and 6 bases had no gene match. Germline values: CDR1 MDHEN, CDR2 SYDVKM. The CDR3 loop spans 14 amino acids. The CDR3 nucleotides read TGTGCCAGCAGCAGAGGGGGACAGTCCTACGAGCAGTACTTC. It encodes CASSRGGQSYEQYF.

The chain links TRBV6-1 to TRBJ1-2; D is undetermined. This CDR3 comprises 13 residues. Trimming cost V 8 bases and J 5 bases, with 15 bases left between them. CDR1 is MNHNS, CDR2 SASEGT, per germline. The CDR3 here is CASHTQEEYGYTF. CDR3 in DNA: TGTGCCAGCCACACCCAGGAGGAATATGGCTACACCTTC.

Sample share makes this clone medium-sized. The chain uses TRBV7-2 and TRBJ2-7; a weak D match, TRBD2 (6 bases). V shed 1 base and J shed 3 bases, with 10 bases lying between them. The CDR3 is 14 amino acids. Germline V gene lookup returns CDR1 SGHTA and CDR2 FQGNSA. The CDR3 loop is CASSLGLAHYEQYF. CDR3 coding DNA: TGTGCCAGCAGCTTAGGGCTAGCGCACTACGAGCAGTACTTC.

This clone has ten or more counts. J is TRBJ2-2 and V is TRBV5-1; D not resolved. V lost 4 bases and J 8 bases, leaving 9 bases between the germline ends. Germline V gene sequence: CDR1 SGHRS, CDR2 YFSETQ. The CDR3 sequence is 12 residues long. The CDR3 protein is CASSPHLGELFF. For the CDR3, the DNA is TGCGCCAGCAGCCCACACCTGGGGGAGCTGTTTTTT.

This clone appeared many times. The J gene is TRBJ1-2, the V gene TRBV19; 11 nucleotides match TRBD1. Unmatched junction bases numbered 2, after V lost 9 bases and J lost 5 bases. This CDR3 comprises 12 residues. CDR1 is LNHDA and CDR2 is SQIVND in the germline V gene (reference sequence). This chain's CDR3 is CASGDRGYGYTF. CDR3 nucleotides: TGTGCCAGCGGGGACAGGGGGTATGGCTACACCTTC.

This clone was picked up many times. This CDR3 is CSASSVTNEQFF. CDR3 bases: TGCAGTGCTAGTAGTGTAACGAATGAGCAGTTCTTC. This sequence joins TRBV20-1 and TRBJ2-1; D call uncertain. The germline gives CDR1 DFQATT, CDR2 SNEGSKA (reference sequence). Trimming took off 3 bases at V and 7 bases at J, with 10 bases between the two ends. The CDR3 loop spans 12 amino acids.

This clone has at least ten counts. This chain uses TRBV6-2 or TRBV6-3 with TRBJ1-1; D gene uncertain. This CDR3 is 14 amino acids long. Germline loops: CDR1 MNHEY, CDR2 SVGEGT. Deletions cut 8 bases from V and 2 bases from J, with 15 bases between. The CDR3 DNA is TGTGCCAGCGGGAAAACCTACGGCAACACTGAAGCTTTCTTT. It encodes CASGKTYGNTEAFF.

This clone was seen at least ten times. The CDR3 loop is CASSTSPGQGAYEQYF. In DNA form, the CDR3 reads TGCGCCAGCAGTACTTCTCCGGGACAGGGGGCTTACGAGCAGTACTTC. This rearrangement joins TRBV5-1 to TRBJ2-7; 12 bases are shared with TRBD1. Germline-derived CDR1 and CDR2 are SGHRS and YFSETQ. Trimming took 5 bases from V and 4 from J; bases not matched to a gene: 10. The CDR3 runs to 16 residues.